The 5 T cell receptor beta chains below all came from one sample that was sequenced in a study of T cell responses to AZD1222 COVID-19 vaccine. Sequencing was performed with immunoSEQ multiplex PCR; in TCRdb, only in-frame clones are kept and a portion is missing. The data show some 150,000 clones, under 95% seen once. Sequencing used peripheral blood, obtained 28 days after the second AZD1222 dose. These TCRs come from an adult who received the AZD1222 COVID-19 vaccine.

This chain uses TRBV11-2 with TRBJ1-1; D may be TRBD1 (5 bases). Trimming took off 5 bases at V and 8 bases at J, with 30 bases between the two ends. CDR3 size: 18 residues. Germline-derived CDR1 and CDR2 are SGHAT and FQNNGV. CDR3 coding DNA: TGTGCCAGCAGCACCTTAGGCCGGGGCCCGGCCCAGACACCCGAAGCTTTCTTT. Translated, it gives CASSTLGRGPAQTPEAFF.

This chain joins TRBV4-1 and TRBJ2-5; 8 nucleotides match TRBD2. Germline V lookup: CDR1 MGHRA, CDR2 YSYEKL. This CDR3 is 15 amino acids long. With V trimmed by 1 base and J by 9 bases, 10 bases remained unmatched. CDR3: CASSQVGRGMKAQYF. For the CDR3, the DNA is TGCGCCAGCAGCCAAGTCGGGAGGGGGATGAAGGCCCAGTACTTC.

This sequence joins TRBV2 and TRBJ1-3; TRBD1 might be the D (6 bases). Germline CDR1 and CDR2: SNHLY and FYNNEI. Trimming cost V 6 bases and J 0 bases, with 12 bases left between them. CDR3 size: 15 residues. For the CDR3, the DNA is TGTGCCAGCAGGAGACAGGAGATCTCTGGAAACACCATATATTTT. Its translation is CASRRQEISGNTIYF. The entire variable domain, with the rest obtained from reference TRBV2 and TRBJ1-3, is as follows: EPEVTQTPSHQVTQMGQEVILRCVPISNHLYFYWYRQILGQKVEFLVSFYNNEISEKSEIFDDQFSVERPDGSNFTLKIRSTKLEDSAMYFCASRRQEISGNTIYFGEGSWLTVV.

This chain connects TRBV11-3 to TRBJ1-6; 8 positions match TRBD1. The germline gives CDR1 SGHNT, CDR2 YENEEA. Trimming at V came to 5 bases and at J to 7 bases, leaving 7 bases not matched to a gene. This CDR3 region has 15 residues. The CDR3: CASSLGQGRNSPLHF. The CDR3 region has the DNA TGTGCCAGCAGCCTCGGACAGGGAAGAAATTCACCCCTCCACTTT.

The chain combines TRBV19 with TRBJ2-7, with 9 bases fitting TRBD2. CDR3 size: 15 residues. With V trimmed by 7 bases and J by 7 bases, 14 bases remained unmatched. Germline assignment: CDR1 LNHDA and CDR2 SQIVND (reference sequence). The CDR3 here is CASKGTAGGDGEQYF. CDR3 nucleotides: TGTGCCAGTAAGGGGACAGCGGGAGGAGATGGGGAGCAGTACTTC.